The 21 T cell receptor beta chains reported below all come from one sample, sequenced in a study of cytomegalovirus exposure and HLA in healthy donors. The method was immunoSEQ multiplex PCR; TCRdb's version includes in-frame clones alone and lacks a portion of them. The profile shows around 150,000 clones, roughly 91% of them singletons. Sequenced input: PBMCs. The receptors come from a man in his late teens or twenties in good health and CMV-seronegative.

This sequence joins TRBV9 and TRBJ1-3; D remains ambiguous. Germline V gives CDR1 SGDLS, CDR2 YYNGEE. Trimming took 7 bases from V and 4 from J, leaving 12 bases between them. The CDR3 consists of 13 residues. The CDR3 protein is CASLANEGNTIYF. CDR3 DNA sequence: TGTGCCAGCCTTGCTAACGAGGGAAACACCATATATTTT.

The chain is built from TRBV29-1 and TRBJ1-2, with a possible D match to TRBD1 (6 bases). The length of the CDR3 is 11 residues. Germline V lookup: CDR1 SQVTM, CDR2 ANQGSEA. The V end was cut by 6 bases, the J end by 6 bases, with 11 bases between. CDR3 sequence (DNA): TGCAGCGTCCCGGGACACCATGGCTACACCTTC. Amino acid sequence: CSVPGHHGYTF. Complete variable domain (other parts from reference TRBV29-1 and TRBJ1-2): SAVISQKPSRDICQRGTSLTIQCQVDSQVTMMFWYRQQPGQSLTLIATANQGSEATYESGFVIDKFPISRPNLTFSTLTVSNMSPEDSSIYLCSVPGHHGYTFGSGTRLTVV.

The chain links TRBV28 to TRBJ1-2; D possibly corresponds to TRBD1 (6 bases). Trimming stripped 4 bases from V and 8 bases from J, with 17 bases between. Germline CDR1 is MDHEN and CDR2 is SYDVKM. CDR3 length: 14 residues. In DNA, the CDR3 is TGTGCCAGCAGTTACCCCGGGGGGGCGTACGGCTACACCTTC. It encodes CASSYPGGAYGYTF.

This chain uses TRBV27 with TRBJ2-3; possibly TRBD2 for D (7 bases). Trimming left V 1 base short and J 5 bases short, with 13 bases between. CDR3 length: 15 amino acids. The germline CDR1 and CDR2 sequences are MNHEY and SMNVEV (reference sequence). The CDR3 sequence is CASSLWEGGGDTQYF. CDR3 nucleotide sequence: TGTGCCAGCAGTTTATGGGAGGGAGGGGGAGATACGCAGTATTTT.

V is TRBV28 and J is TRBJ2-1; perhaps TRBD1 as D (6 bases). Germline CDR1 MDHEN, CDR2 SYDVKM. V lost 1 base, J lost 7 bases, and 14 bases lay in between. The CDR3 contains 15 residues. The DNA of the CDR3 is TGTGCCAGCAGTTTATCCATACTCCAGGGGAATGAGCAGTTCTTC. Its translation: CASSLSILQGNEQFF.

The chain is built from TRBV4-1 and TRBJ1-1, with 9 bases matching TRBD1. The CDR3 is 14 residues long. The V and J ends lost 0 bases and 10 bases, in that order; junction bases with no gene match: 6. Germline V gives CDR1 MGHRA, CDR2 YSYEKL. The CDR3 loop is CASSQEDRGVGAFF. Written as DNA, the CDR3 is TGCGCCAGCAGCCAAGAGGACAGGGGAGTGGGAGCTTTCTTT.

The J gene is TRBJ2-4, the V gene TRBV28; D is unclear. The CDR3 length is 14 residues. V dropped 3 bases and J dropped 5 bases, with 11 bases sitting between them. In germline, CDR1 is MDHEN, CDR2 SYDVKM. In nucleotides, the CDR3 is TGTGCCAGCAGTTTGTCCCCCCGGGAAAACATTCAGTACTTC. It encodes CASSLSPRENIQYF.

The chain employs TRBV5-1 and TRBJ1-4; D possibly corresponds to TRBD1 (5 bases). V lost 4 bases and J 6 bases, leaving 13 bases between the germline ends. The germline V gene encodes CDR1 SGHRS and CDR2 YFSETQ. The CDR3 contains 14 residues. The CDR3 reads CASSPGQGHEKLFF. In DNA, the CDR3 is TGCGCCAGCAGCCCTGGTCAGGGTCATGAAAAACTGTTTTTT.

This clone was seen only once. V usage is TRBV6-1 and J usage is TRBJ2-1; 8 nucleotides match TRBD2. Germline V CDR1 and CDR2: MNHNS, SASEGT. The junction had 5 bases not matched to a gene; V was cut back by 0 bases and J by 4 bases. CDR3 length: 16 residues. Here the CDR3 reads CASSEARVAGYNEQFF. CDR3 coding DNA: TGTGCCAGCAGTGAAGCGAGAGTAGCGGGATACAATGAGCAGTTCTTC.

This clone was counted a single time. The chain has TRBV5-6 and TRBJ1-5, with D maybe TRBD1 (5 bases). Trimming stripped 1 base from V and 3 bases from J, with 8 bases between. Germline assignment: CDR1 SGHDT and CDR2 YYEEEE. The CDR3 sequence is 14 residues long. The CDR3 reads CASSLSGDNQPQHF. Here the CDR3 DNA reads TGTGCCAGCAGCTTGTCGGGGGACAATCAGCCCCAGCATTTT.

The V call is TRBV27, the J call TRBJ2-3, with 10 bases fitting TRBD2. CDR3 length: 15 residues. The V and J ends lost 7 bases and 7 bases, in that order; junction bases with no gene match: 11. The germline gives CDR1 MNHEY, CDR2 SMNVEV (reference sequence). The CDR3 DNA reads TGTGCCAGCACTCCAGCGGGAGGGCCTCCATATACGCAGTATTTT. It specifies CASTPAGGPPYTQYF.

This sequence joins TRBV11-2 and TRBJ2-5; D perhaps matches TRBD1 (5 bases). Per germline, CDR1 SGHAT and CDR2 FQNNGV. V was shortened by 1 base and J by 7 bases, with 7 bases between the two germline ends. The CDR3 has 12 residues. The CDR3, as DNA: TGTGCCAGCAGCTTAGTAACAGGGACCCAGTACTTC. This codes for CASSLVTGTQYF.

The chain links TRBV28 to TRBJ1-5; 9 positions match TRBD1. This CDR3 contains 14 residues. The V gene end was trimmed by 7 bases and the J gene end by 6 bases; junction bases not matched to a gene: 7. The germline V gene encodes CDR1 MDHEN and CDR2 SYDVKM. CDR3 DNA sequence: TGTGCCAGCACCTCGACAGGGGGTGGTCAGCCCCAGCATTTT. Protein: CASTSTGGGQPQHF.

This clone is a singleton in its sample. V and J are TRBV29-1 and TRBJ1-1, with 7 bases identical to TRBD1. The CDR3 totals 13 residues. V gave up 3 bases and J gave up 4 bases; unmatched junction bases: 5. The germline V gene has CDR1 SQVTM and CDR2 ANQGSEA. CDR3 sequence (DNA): TGCAGCGTTGAGATCAGGGACAGCACTGAAGCTTTCTTT. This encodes CSVEIRDSTEAFF.

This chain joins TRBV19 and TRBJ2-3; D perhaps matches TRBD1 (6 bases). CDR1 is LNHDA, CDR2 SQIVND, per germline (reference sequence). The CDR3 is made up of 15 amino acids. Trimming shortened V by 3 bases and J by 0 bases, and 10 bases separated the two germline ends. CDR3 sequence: CASSIGTRSTDTQYF. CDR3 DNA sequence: TGTGCCAGTAGTATCGGGACAAGGAGCACAGATACGCAGTATTTT.

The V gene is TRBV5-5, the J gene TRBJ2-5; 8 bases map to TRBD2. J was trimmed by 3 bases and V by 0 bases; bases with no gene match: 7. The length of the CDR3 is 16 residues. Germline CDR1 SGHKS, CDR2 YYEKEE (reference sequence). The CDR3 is CASSLDLAGNKETQYF. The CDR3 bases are TGTGCCAGCAGCTTGGATTTAGCGGGGAATAAAGAGACCCAGTACTTC.

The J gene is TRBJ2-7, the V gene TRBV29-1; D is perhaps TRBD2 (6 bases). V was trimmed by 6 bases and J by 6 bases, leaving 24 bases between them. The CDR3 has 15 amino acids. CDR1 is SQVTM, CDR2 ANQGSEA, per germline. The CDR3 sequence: CSVGRRVGVGSEQYF. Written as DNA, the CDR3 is TGCAGCGTGGGGAGGAGGGTAGGGGTCGGGTCCGAGCAGTACTTC.

The CDR3 nucleotides are TGTGCCAGCAGGGGACTAGCGGCGCCCTACGAGCAGTACGTC. It encodes CASRGLAAPYEQYV. The rearrangement uses TRBV27 and TRBJ2-7, with TRBD2 matching over 11 bases. Germline CDR1 MNHEY, CDR2 SMNVEV (reference sequence). The ends lost 6 bases at V and 2 bases at J; junction bases unmatched: 3. This CDR3 is 14 amino acids long.

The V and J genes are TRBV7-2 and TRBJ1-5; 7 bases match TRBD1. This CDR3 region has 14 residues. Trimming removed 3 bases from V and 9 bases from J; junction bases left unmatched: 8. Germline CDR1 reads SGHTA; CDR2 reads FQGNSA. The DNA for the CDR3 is TGTGCCAGCAGCTTGGGGGACAGTCCTTGGCCCCAGCATTTT. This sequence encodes CASSLGDSPWPQHF. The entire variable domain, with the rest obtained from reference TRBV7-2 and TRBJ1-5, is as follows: GAGVSQSPSNKVTEKGKDVELRCDPISGHTALYWYRQSLGQGLEFLIYFQGNSAPDKSGLPSDRFSAERTGGSVSTLTIQRTQQEDSAVYLCASSLGDSPWPQHFGDGTRLSIL.

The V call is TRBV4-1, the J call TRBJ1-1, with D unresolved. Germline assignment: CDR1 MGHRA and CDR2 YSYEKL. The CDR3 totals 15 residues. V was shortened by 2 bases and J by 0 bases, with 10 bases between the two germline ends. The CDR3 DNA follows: TGCGCCAGCAGCCAAACGGGTCCCTTGAACACTGAAGCTTTCTTT. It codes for CASSQTGPLNTEAFF.

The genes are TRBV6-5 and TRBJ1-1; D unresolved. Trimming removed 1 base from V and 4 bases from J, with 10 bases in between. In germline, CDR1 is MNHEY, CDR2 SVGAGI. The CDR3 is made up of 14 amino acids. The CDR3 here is CASSYLGSGTEAFF. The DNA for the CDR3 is TGTGCCAGCAGTTACTTGGGCTCAGGCACTGAAGCTTTCTTT.